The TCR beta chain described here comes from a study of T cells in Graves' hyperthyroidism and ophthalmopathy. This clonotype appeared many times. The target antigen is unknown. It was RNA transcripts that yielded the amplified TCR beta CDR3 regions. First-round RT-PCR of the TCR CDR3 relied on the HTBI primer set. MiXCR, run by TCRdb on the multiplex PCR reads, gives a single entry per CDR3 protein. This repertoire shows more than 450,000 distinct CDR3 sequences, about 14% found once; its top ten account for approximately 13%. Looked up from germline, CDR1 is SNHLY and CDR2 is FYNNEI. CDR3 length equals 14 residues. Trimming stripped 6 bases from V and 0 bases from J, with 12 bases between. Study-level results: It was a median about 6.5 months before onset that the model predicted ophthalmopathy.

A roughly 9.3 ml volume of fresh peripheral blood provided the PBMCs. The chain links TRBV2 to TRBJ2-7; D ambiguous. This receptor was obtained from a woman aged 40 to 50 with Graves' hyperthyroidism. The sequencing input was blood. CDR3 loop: CASSLETDSYEQYF. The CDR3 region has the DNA TGTGCCAGCAGCCTCGAGACGGACTCCTACGAGCAGTACTTC.